This entry features one T cell receptor beta chain sequence. Run at survey level, the immunoSEQ assay was version v3.0. Per-sample targets for sequencing were about 40,000-50,000 T-cell genomes. Profiled with immunoSEQ multiplex PCR; TCRdb holds only in-frame clones, not every one. The data hold tens of thousands of clones, with 70% to 85% observed a single time. The entry originates in a study of long-term antiretroviral therapy in people with HIV. CDR1 and CDR2 (germline): MNHEY, SVGAGI. The CDR3 has 16 amino acids. V shed 1 base and J 3 bases; nucleotides not matched to a gene: 5. The sequence was collected from a man aged 18 to 29 with HIV. The chain has TRBV6-5 and TRBJ1-2; 10 bases are a match to TRBD1. The material sequenced was unsorted PBMCs, taken 0.1 years before starting antiretroviral therapy. The CDR3 bases are TGTGCCAGCAGTTACTTCCCGACAGGGGGCTACTATGGCTACACCTTC. Amino acids: CASSYFPTGGYYGYTF.